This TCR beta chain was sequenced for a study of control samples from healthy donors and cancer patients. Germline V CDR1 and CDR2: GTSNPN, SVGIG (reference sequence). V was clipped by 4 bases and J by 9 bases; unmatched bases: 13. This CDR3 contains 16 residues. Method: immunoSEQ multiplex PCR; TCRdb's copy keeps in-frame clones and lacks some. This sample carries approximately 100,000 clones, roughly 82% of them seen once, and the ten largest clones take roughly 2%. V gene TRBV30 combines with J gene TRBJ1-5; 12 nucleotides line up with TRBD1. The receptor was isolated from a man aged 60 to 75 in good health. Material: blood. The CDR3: CAWNAPGTGGHRPQHF. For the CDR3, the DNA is TGTGCCTGGAATGCACCCGGGACAGGGGGCCACCGGCCCCAGCATTTT.